This entry features one T cell receptor beta chain sequence. This sample is part of a study of control samples from healthy donors and cancer patients. TCRdb's table, derived via immunoSEQ multiplex PCR, lists solely in-frame clones and lacks some. The sample holds about 130,000 clones; around 92% are singletons and the top ten take approximately 2.2%. This CDR3 has 14 amino acids. The V gene lost 3 bases and the J gene lost 6 bases, with 9 bases spanning the gap. CDR1 is LNHDA and CDR2 is SQIVND in the germline V gene (reference sequence). V is TRBV19 and J is TRBJ1-6; D ambiguous. The sequenced material came from blood. This receptor was taken from a woman between 45 and 60 years old in good health. CDR3 loop: CASSISSGNSPLHF. The DNA for the CDR3 is TGTGCCAGTAGTATTAGTTCGGGTAATTCACCCCTCCACTTT.